These 5 T cell receptor beta chains share one sample of origin, sequenced in a study of blood T cell repertoires in COVID-19. Clones were sequenced by immunoSEQ multiplex PCR, and TCRdb holds only the in-frame ones, with some missing. The sample lists 95,000 or so clones; more than 75% were seen once. Sequencing was done on a sample of peripheral blood. The receptors originated from a human donor in a cohort sampled during active COVID-19.

The gene calls are TRBV9 and TRBJ1-1; D uncertain. The germline gives CDR1 SGDLS, CDR2 YYNGEE. Trimming removed 0 bases at V and 4 bases at J, with 13 bases between. There are 15 residues in the CDR3. The CDR3 region has the DNA TGTGCCAGCAGCGTAGCGGTCACCCCGGGCACTGAAGCTTTCTTT. As protein: CASSVAVTPGTEAFF.

This chain links TRBV5-6 with TRBJ1-2; TRBD1 might be the D (6 bases). Trimming removed 2 bases from V and 4 bases from J, with 12 bases in between. The length of the CDR3 is 14 residues. Looked up from germline, CDR1 is SGHDT and CDR2 is YYEEEE. This CDR3 reads CASSLGQMVYGYTF. DNA for the CDR3: TGTGCCAGCAGCTTAGGACAGATGGTCTATGGCTACACCTTC.

The CDR3 coding sequence is TGCGCCAGCAGCCACAGCGGGAGCCAGGCCAACTATGGCTACACCTTC. This codes for CASSHSGSQANYGYTF. J is TRBJ1-2 and V is TRBV5-1, with unresolved D. Germline CDR1 reads SGHRS; CDR2 reads YFSETQ. V was clipped by 4 bases and J by 2 bases, with 18 bases between them. The CDR3 is 16 residues long.

This clone was counted ten times or more. This chain connects TRBV5-1 to TRBJ1-2; D unclear. V dropped 0 bases and J dropped 7 bases, with 10 bases sitting between them. In germline, CDR1 is SGHRS, CDR2 YFSETQ. The CDR3 spans 13 residues. For the CDR3, the DNA is TGCGCCAGCAGCTTGGACAAAATTTCTGGCTACACCTTC. This translates into CASSLDKISGYTF.

The chain links TRBV4-2 to TRBJ2-5, with 9 bases that match TRBD2. The germline V gene has CDR1 LGHNA and CDR2 YNFKEQ. The CDR3 sequence is 15 residues long. V trimming: 1 base; J trimming: 4 bases; junction bases outside the gene matches: 4. The CDR3, as DNA: TGTGCCAGCAGCCAAGGGACTAGCGAGGCAGAGACCCAGTACTTC. Its translation is CASSQGTSEAETQYF.